The 27 T cell receptor beta chains listed next were all sequenced from one sample in a study of beta chain features in type 1 diabetes. Overall study results and limits: Shorter TCRB CDR3s, moderately but significantly so, were found in Type 1 diabetes patients in all four CD4+ subsets.

Sequenced material consisted of expressed TCRB transcripts (all of the isolated RNA was reverse transcribed). Sequencing was performed with immunoSEQ multiplex PCR; in TCRdb, only in-frame clones are kept and a portion is missing. The sample has around 650,000 clones, roughly 12% seen once; the top ten hold 0.095% to 0.15%. For these receptors, no antigen is known. Specimen: naive CD4+ T cells from blood. Source of these receptors: a man younger than 45 with type 1 diabetes.

CDR3 sequence reads: CASSPGQESMGYTF. The CDR3 DNA sequence: TGCGCCAGCAGCCCGGGACAGGAGTCAATGGGCTACACCTTC. The chain uses TRBV5-1 and TRBJ1-2; 8 bases map to TRBD1. In germline, CDR1 is SGHRS, CDR2 YFSETQ. V gave up 4 bases and J gave up 8 bases; unmatched junction bases: 10. CDR3 length: 14 residues.

The chain couples TRBV25-1 to TRBJ1-6, with a possible D match to TRBD1 (5 bases). The CDR3 length is 14 residues. Germline V CDR1 and CDR2: MGHDK, SYGVNS. V lost 4 bases to trimming and J lost 10 bases, with 14 bases between them. In DNA form, the CDR3 reads TGTGCCAGCAGTGTCGACAGTGTAGGATCACCCCTCCACTTT. Protein product: CASSVDSVGSPLHF.

The V gene is TRBV5-1, the J gene TRBJ2-7; D is perhaps TRBD1 (6 bases). The CDR3 has 17 amino acids. Germline CDR1 SGHRS, CDR2 YFSETQ. V lost 0 bases and J lost 2, with 18 bases in between. CDR3 nucleotide sequence: TGCGCCAGCAGCTTGGCCCCAGGACAGCGGATCCCCTACGAGCAGTACTTC. The encoded protein is CASSLAPGQRIPYEQYF.

This clone showed up just a few times. The chain has TRBV2 and TRBJ2-7; either TRBD1 or TRBD2 may supply D (7 bases each). Germline V lookup: CDR1 SNHLY, CDR2 FYNNEI. The V end was cut by 11 bases, the J end by 5 bases, with 19 bases between. CDR3 length equals 13 residues. The CDR3: CARQGRDRDEQYF. The CDR3 DNA reads as TGTGCCCGTCAGGGGAGGGACAGAGACGAGCAGTACTTC.

V usage is TRBV28 and J usage is TRBJ2-7; D is undetermined. The CDR3 runs 12 residues. The ends were cut back, 6 bases at V and 3 bases at J, with 9 bases in the middle. CDR1 is MDHEN and CDR2 is SYDVKM in the germline V gene. The CDR3 region has the DNA TGTGCCAGCAGCGAAATTAACTACGAGCAGTACTTC. Amino acids: CASSEINYEQYF.

This clone was observed a handful of times. This rearrangement joins TRBV29-1 to TRBJ2-5; TRBD2 agrees at 10 bases. Germline CDR1 reads SQVTM; CDR2 reads ANQGSEA. This CDR3 region has 16 residues. Unmatched junction bases numbered 11, after V lost 6 bases and J lost 1 base. CDR3 sequence reads: CSVRITSGVIQETQYF. CDR3 nucleotide sequence: TGCAGCGTCCGAATCACTAGCGGGGTAATCCAAGAGACCCAGTACTTC. Drawing the rest from reference TRBV29-1 and TRBJ2-5, the complete variable domain is SAVISQKPSRDICQRGTSLTIQCQVDSQVTMMFWYRQQPGQSLTLIATANQGSEATYESGFVIDKFPISRPNLTFSTLTVSNMSPEDSSIYLCSVRITSGVIQETQYFGPGTRLLVL.

Points on this clone: Compared with germline, one end of the junction differs, possibly owing to a read error. The V and J genes are TRBV25-1 and TRBJ2-2; no clear D. The germline gives CDR1 MGHDK, CDR2 SYGVNS. The CDR3 is made up of 13 amino acids. The CDR3 loop is CASSVLNAGELFF. The CDR3 nucleotides are TGTGCCAGCAGTGTGTTGAACGCCGGGGAGCTGTTTTTT.

The chain combines TRBV6-5 with TRBJ2-1; D might be TRBD1 or TRBD2, each matching 5 bases. The V end lost 2 bases, the J end lost 0 bases, and 11 bases lay between the germline ends. Per the germline V gene, CDR1 is MNHEY and CDR2 is SVGAGI. The CDR3 extends over 16 amino acids. CDR3 sequence: CASSYTGPSSYNEQFF. The CDR3 DNA follows: TGTGCCAGCAGTTACACGGGGCCCAGCTCCTACAATGAGCAGTTCTTC.

This clone showed up just a few times. CDR3 loop: CASSLGRVASTDTQYF. The CDR3 DNA reads TGCGCCAGCAGCTTGGGAAGAGTAGCCTCCACAGATACGCAGTATTTT. V usage is TRBV5-1 and J usage is TRBJ2-3; D is unresolved. There are 16 residues in the CDR3. Germline lookup yields CDR1 SGHRS and CDR2 YFSETQ. The ends were cut back, 0 bases at V and 2 bases at J, with 13 bases in the middle.

The V gene is TRBV28, the J gene TRBJ2-3; 10 bases agree with TRBD2. V was clipped by 6 bases and J by 2 bases; unmatched bases: 5. The CDR3 sequence is 15 residues long. Germline CDR1 and CDR2: MDHEN and SYDVKM. As DNA, the CDR3 is TGTGCCAGCAGCAAGACTAGCGGGTACACAGATACGCAGTATTTT. This codes for CASSKTSGYTDTQYF.

There are a few counts of this clone. The V and J genes are TRBV18 and TRBJ2-5, with a tentative D call TRBD1 (6 bases). The CDR3 is made up of 14 amino acids. The germline CDR1 and CDR2 sequences are KGHSH and LQKENI. Trimming stripped 4 bases from V and 1 base from J, with 10 bases between. CDR3 residues: CASSRMTGQETQYF. The CDR3 DNA is TGTGCCAGCTCACGAATGACAGGCCAAGAGACCCAGTACTTC.

This clone appeared a few times. The chain is built from TRBV29-1 and TRBJ2-1, with TRBD2 matching 7 bases. CDR1 is SQVTM and CDR2 is ANQGSEA in the germline V gene. CDR3 length: 14 residues. V trimming: 2 bases; J trimming: 6 bases; junction bases outside the gene matches: 7. DNA for the CDR3: TGCAGCGTTGAAAAGCGGGGTCCTCGCAATGAGCAGTTCTTC. It specifies CSVEKRGPRNEQFF.

This clone was detected only a few times. J is TRBJ2-5 and V is TRBV5-1; TRBD2 agrees at 9 bases. Unmatched junction bases numbered 12, after V lost 1 base and J lost 5 bases. Germline assignment: CDR1 SGHRS and CDR2 YFSETQ. The CDR3 is made up of 17 amino acids. The CDR3 DNA reads TGCGCCAGCAGCTTGATTCCTAAGCGGGGGGTCGGGGAGACCCAGTACTTC. This encodes CASSLIPKRGVGETQYF.

The V gene is TRBV19, the J gene TRBJ1-5; D may be TRBD1 (6 bases). V was trimmed by 9 bases and J by 2 bases, leaving 17 bases between them. Germline V gene lookup returns CDR1 LNHDA and CDR2 SQIVND (reference sequence). The CDR3 runs 15 residues. CDR3 region: CASNREEVGNQPQHF. Here the CDR3 DNA reads TGTGCCAGCAACAGGGAAGAAGTTGGCAATCAGCCCCAGCATTTT.

This rearrangement joins TRBV5-4 to TRBJ1-2; D is undetermined. Germline values: CDR1 SGHNT, CDR2 YYREEE (reference sequence). V dropped 4 bases and J dropped 1 base, with 8 bases sitting between them. There are 13 residues in the CDR3. The CDR3 DNA sequence: TGTGCCAGCAGCGGTCGAGATAACTATGGCTACACCTTC. Translated: CASSGRDNYGYTF.

The chain joins TRBV5-5 to TRBJ2-5; D unresolved. V was clipped by 3 bases and J by 4 bases, with 4 bases between them. CDR1 and CDR2 (germline): SGHKS, YYEKEE (reference sequence). CDR3 size: 11 residues. CDR3 coding DNA: TGTGCCAGCAGCTGGGCAGAGACCCAGTACTTC. Amino acids: CASSWAETQYF.

This chain joins TRBV18 and TRBJ2-1; a possible D gene is TRBD1 (5 bases). This CDR3 comprises 16 residues. Germline CDR1 and CDR2: KGHSH and LQKENI. The germline V and J ends were trimmed by 5 bases and 2 bases, with 16 bases remaining between them. The CDR3 DNA reads as TGTGCCAGCTCAACAAACCAGGGTGTCACCTACAATGAGCAGTTCTTC. Translated, it gives CASSTNQGVTYNEQFF.

There are a few counts of this clone. The gene calls are TRBV11-2 and TRBJ2-1; D is perhaps TRBD2 (5 bases). Trimming pared 4 bases from V and 13 bases from J, leaving 14 bases between. CDR3 length: 12 residues. The germline V gene encodes CDR1 SGHAT and CDR2 FQNNGV. The CDR3 sequence is CASSSGLIVQFF. CDR3 sequence (DNA): TGTGCCAGCAGCTCCGGACTGATTGTCCAGTTCTTC.

This clone was seen only a few times. The J gene is TRBJ1-2, the V gene TRBV6-5; no reliable D call. The CDR3 sequence is 13 residues long. Looked up from germline, CDR1 is MNHEY and CDR2 is SVGAGI. Trimming shortened V by 5 bases and J by 2 bases, and 9 bases separated the two germline ends. For the CDR3, the DNA is TGTGCCAGCAGTCCCACGTTGAACTATGGCTACACCTTC. Protein: CASSPTLNYGYTF.

J is TRBJ2-2 and V is TRBV7-9, with a possible D match to TRBD1 (5 bases). From germline, CDR1 is SEHNR and CDR2 FQNEAQ (reference sequence). The CDR3 is made up of 15 amino acids. Trimming removed 5 bases at V and 8 bases at J, with 18 bases between. CDR3 DNA: TGTGCCAGCAGCGATAGGGGCCCCGGTTCTGGGGAGCTGTTTTTT. As protein: CASSDRGPGSGELFF.

This clone was recorded a few times. This chain joins TRBV9 and TRBJ2-3; TRBD1 agrees at 8 bases. The V segment lost 4 bases and the J segment 4 bases; nucleotides outside the gene matches: 8. Germline CDR1 SGDLS, CDR2 YYNGEE. This CDR3 contains 15 residues. CDR3 DNA sequence: TGTGCCAGCAGCTTCGGACAGGGTTACTCAGATACGCAGTATTTT. It translates to CASSFGQGYSDTQYF.

This clone was seen more than once but under ten times. The chain links TRBV7-2 to TRBJ1-1, with a weak D call TRBD1 (5 bases). Germline loops: CDR1 SGHTA, CDR2 FQGNSA. V gave up 0 bases and J gave up 6 bases, with 11 bases separating them. CDR3 size: 14 residues. The CDR3 DNA follows: TGTGCCAGCAGCTTAGCCCCAGAGGGACCTGAAGCTTTCTTT. Translating gives CASSLAPEGPEAFF.

This clone was counted between two and nine times. The sample contains more than one DNA sequence encoding this CDR3. The chain employs TRBV6-5 and TRBJ2-7, with TRBD2 matching 7 bases. This CDR3 comprises 14 residues. With 3 bases clipped from V and 3 bases from J, the junction kept 5 bases outside the gene matches. CDR1 is MNHEY, CDR2 SVGAGI, per germline. CDR3 amino acids: CASSYSGGSYEQYF. DNA for the CDR3: TGTGCCAGCAGTTATTCGGGGGGTAGCTACGAGCAGTACTTC.

In this sample, this clone turned up a few times. CDR3 nucleotide sequence: TGTGCCAGCAGCTTTGATGACGAGGCCACCTTC. It translates to CASSFDDEATF. V is TRBV7-9 and J is TRBJ1-2, with D uncertain. The CDR3 has 11 amino acids. The V end was cut by 3 bases, the J end by 13 bases, with 12 bases between. Per the germline V gene, CDR1 is SEHNR and CDR2 is FQNEAQ (reference sequence).

This clone turned up a few times. V and J are TRBV19 and TRBJ1-5, with no clear D. The CDR3 sequence is 14 residues long. The V end was cut by 5 bases, the J end by 4 bases, with 12 bases between. Germline V lookup: CDR1 LNHDA, CDR2 SQIVND (reference sequence). The CDR3 spells CASSGRQFNQPQHF. The CDR3 region has the DNA TGTGCCAGTAGTGGAAGACAATTTAATCAGCCCCAGCATTTT.

This clone has a handful of counts. The rearrangement joins TRBV11-2 to TRBJ2-7, with D hard to call. The germline V gene encodes CDR1 SGHAT and CDR2 FQNNGV. V was shortened by 6 bases and J by 6 bases, with 18 bases between the two germline ends. CDR3 length: 14 residues. DNA for the CDR3: TGTGCCAGCAGTCCTCGGATACTCCCCCCCGAGCAGTACTTC. It translates to CASSPRILPPEQYF. The full variable domain, in which reference TRBV11-2 and TRBJ2-7 provide the parts outside the CDR3, is EAGVAQSPRYKIIEKRQSVAFWCNPISGHATLYWYQQILGQGPKLLIQFQNNGVVDDSQLPKDRFSAERLKGVDSTLKIQPAKLEDSAVYLCASSPRILPPEQYFGPGTRLTVT.

This clone showed up just a few times. The V and J genes are TRBV4-2 and TRBJ1-1; TRBD1 is a possible D gene (5 bases). The length of the CDR3 is 13 residues. Germline values: CDR1 LGHNA, CDR2 YNFKEQ. The germline V and J ends were trimmed by 6 bases and 2 bases, with 10 bases remaining between them. The CDR3 region is CASRTGPNTEAFF. The DNA of the CDR3 is TGTGCCAGCAGAACAGGACCCAACACTGAAGCTTTCTTT.